This T cell receptor (beta chain) originates from a study of cytomegalovirus exposure and HLA in healthy donors. The PCR contained 60 Vbeta and 13 Jbeta primers. Sequencing was performed with immunoSEQ multiplex PCR; in TCRdb, only in-frame clones are kept and a portion is missing. The sample holds tens of thousands of clones, 70% to 80% seen once. This clone appeared a single time. Its antigen is as yet unknown. Study-wide findings and caveats: The study flagged some 170 TCR beta chains as cytomegalovirus-associated. The availability of immune exposure information extended only to CMV serostatus.

The junction had 3 bases not matched to a gene; V was cut back by 2 bases and J by 6 bases. The CDR3 is made up of 14 amino acids. Germline CDR1 reads KGHSH; CDR2 reads LQKENI. Sequencing used PBMCs. The sequence derives from a woman aged 35 to 49 in good health and CMV-seropositive. The V and J genes are TRBV18 and TRBJ1-1; 10 bases line up with TRBD1. CDR3 amino acids: CASSPDRGRAEAFF. The CDR3 region has the DNA TGTGCCAGCTCACCAGACAGGGGGCGGGCTGAAGCTTTCTTT.